This T cell receptor (beta chain) was recovered during a study of regulatory T cells in long-lasting Graves disease. Across the whole study: Less than 3 months of antithyroid drugs had been taken by newly diagnosed Graves' patients. Findings and caveats of the study: Persistent patients shared 2,741 public clonotypes among themselves. Newly diagnosed patients shared fewer, at about 890.

Per germline, CDR1 MDHEN and CDR2 SYDVKM. The CDR3 length is 12 residues. Trimming stripped 1 base from V and 7 bases from J, with 4 bases between. Building the TCR beta libraries relied on iRepertoire HTBI primers, and CDR3 regions underwent Arm-PCR. A single record per CDR3 protein comes from TCRdb applying MiXCR to the multiplex PCR reads. The table has about 500,000 distinct CDR3 sequences, roughly 17% seen once. In this sample, this clonotype turned up many times. What it recognizes is unknown. Time point in this sample: newly diagnosed GD, antithyroid drugs for less than 3 months. Construction of the TCR library relied on RNA isolated from PBMCs. The source of the patients was an endocrinology department in Xi'an, China. In addition, the sample was reused for a study of T cells in Graves' hyperthyroidism and ophthalmopathy. That source notes: The TCR CDR3 first-round RT-PCR relied on the HTBI primer set.

The clonotype originates from a man aged 35-49 years with Graves disease. This rearrangement joins TRBV28 to TRBJ2-2; D is unresolved. The starting material was peripheral blood mononuclear cells (PBMCs), obtained at new diagnosis, from a patient treated with antithyroid drugs. The CDR3 spells CASSLYGGELFF. The CDR3 coding sequence is TGTGCCAGCAGTTTATATGGCGGGGAGCTGTTTTTT. The full variable domain, with the rest looked up from reference TRBV28 and TRBJ2-2, is DVKVTQSSRYLVKRTGEKVFLECVQDMDHENMFWYRQDPGLGLRLIYFSYDVKMKEKGDIPEGYSVSREKKERFSLILESASTNQTSMYLCASSLYGGELFFGEGSRLTVL.